These T cell receptor beta chains were read from a single sample in a study of T cells in localized non-small cell lung cancer. The repertoire was sequenced with immunoSEQ multiplex PCR; TCRdb's copy has only in-frame clones and lacks some. The sample carries 75,000 to 95,000 clones, approximately 86% recorded once. The sample was peripheral blood, taken before any cancer treatment. All receptors derive from a man aged 35-69 years with stage I squamous cell lung carcinoma. Each CDR3 is given with its conserved first and last residue. A D gene is named only where the DNA matches it firmly. Clone size, where shown, is once, few, many, or a class for clones that have expanded.

d_gene: -
abundance: -
v_gene: TRBV5-4
j_gene: TRBJ2-1
CDR3nt: TGTGCCAGCAGCTTGAAGGGGGGTCAAGAGCAGTTCTTC
CDR3aa: CASSLKGGQEQFF

d_gene: TRBD1
abundance: -
v_gene: TRBV7-2
j_gene: TRBJ2-6
CDR3nt: TGTGCCAGCACCCGGGACAGACCCTCTGGGGCCAACGTCCTGACTTTC
CDR3aa: CASTRDRPSGANVLTF

d_gene: -
abundance: -
v_gene: TRBV2
j_gene: TRBJ1-5
CDR3nt: TGTGCCAGCACGGCGATGCTTCCGAGCAATCAGCCCCAGCATTTT
CDR3aa: CASTAMLPSNQPQHF

d_gene: -
abundance: -
v_gene: TRBV5-4
j_gene: TRBJ1-2
CDR3nt: TGTGCCAGCAGCTTGGAGGGGGACTATGGCTACACCTTC
CDR3aa: CASSLEGDYGYTF

d_gene: -
abundance: -
v_gene: TRBV10-3
j_gene: TRBJ2-2
CDR3nt: TGTGCCATCAGTGAAACTTTGGCAGGACCCACCGGGGAGCTGTTTTTT
CDR3aa: CAISETLAGPTGELFF

d_gene: TRBD1
abundance: -
v_gene: TRBV19
j_gene: TRBJ1-2
CDR3nt: TGTGCCAGTAGTATAGCGGACAGGCTCTATGGCTACACCTTC
CDR3aa: CASSIADRLYGYTF

d_gene: -
abundance: -
v_gene: TRBV28
j_gene: TRBJ2-3
CDR3nt: TGTGCCAGCAGAACTCTCACGGGTCTCTCGGATACGCAGTATTTT
CDR3aa: CASRTLTGLSDTQYF

d_gene: -
abundance: once
v_gene: TRBV5-1
j_gene: TRBJ1-5
CDR3nt: TGCGCCAGCAGCTTGTCCTATACCAATCAGCCCCAGCATTTT
CDR3aa: CASSLSYTNQPQHF

d_gene: -
abundance: once
v_gene: TRBV10-3
j_gene: TRBJ1-2
CDR3nt: TGTGCCATCAGTGAGGGAGCTAACTATGACTACACCTTC
CDR3aa: CAISEGANYDYTF

d_gene: TRBD1
abundance: -
v_gene: TRBV25-1
j_gene: TRBJ1-5
CDR3nt: TGTGCCAGCAGTGGGCAAATGGGACAGGGTCACAATCAGCCCCAGCATTTT
CDR3aa: CASSGQMGQGHNQPQHF

d_gene: -
abundance: -
v_gene: TRBV19
j_gene: TRBJ2-6
CDR3nt: TGTGCCAGTAGTGTGACAGGAGATACTGGGGCCAACGTCCTGACTTTC
CDR3aa: CASSVTGDTGANVLTF

d_gene: TRBD1
abundance: -
v_gene: TRBV19
j_gene: TRBJ2-3
CDR3nt: TGTGCCAGTACCACGACAGGGTCCGGCACAGATACGCAGTATTTT
CDR3aa: CASTTTGSGTDTQYF

d_gene: TRBD1
abundance: once
v_gene: TRBV9
j_gene: TRBJ2-2
CDR3nt: TGTGCCAGCAGCGGGGGGACAGGGCGTTACACCGGGGAGCTGTTTTTT
CDR3aa: CASSGGTGRYTGELFF

d_gene: -
abundance: few
v_gene: TRBV30
j_gene: TRBJ1-1
CDR3nt: TGTGCCTGGAGTGTAACCGGGGAAACTGAAGCTTTCTTT
CDR3aa: CAWSVTGETEAFF

d_gene: -
abundance: -
v_gene: TRBV6-6
j_gene: TRBJ1-5
CDR3nt: TGTGCCAGCAGTTACGTAATAACGGTCCAGAATCAGCCCCAGCATTTT
CDR3aa: CASSYVITVQNQPQHF

d_gene: -
abundance: -
v_gene: TRBV7-9
j_gene: TRBJ1-2
CDR3nt: TGTGCCAGCAGCCATAGACAGGGCTACACCTTC
CDR3aa: CASSHRQGYTF

d_gene: -
abundance: -
v_gene: TRBV5-6
j_gene: TRBJ2-3
CDR3nt: TGTGCCAGCAGCTCGGTCGCAGGGGCTTCAGATACGCAGTATTTT
CDR3aa: CASSSVAGASDTQYF

d_gene: -
abundance: few
v_gene: TRBV29-1
j_gene: TRBJ1-1
CDR3nt: TGCAGCGTTGTATCCACGGCCGGCGGTGAAGCTTTCTTT
CDR3aa: CSVVSTAGGEAFF

d_gene: -
abundance: -
v_gene: TRBV18
j_gene: TRBJ1-1
CDR3nt: TGTGCCAGCTCACAAAAGAACATGAACACTGAAGCTTTCTTT
CDR3aa: CASSQKNMNTEAFF

d_gene: TRBD1
abundance: -
v_gene: TRBV7-2
j_gene: TRBJ1-2
CDR3nt: TGTGCCAGCGGCGACAGGGTTGGCTACACCTTC
CDR3aa: CASGDRVGYTF

d_gene: TRBD1
abundance: -
v_gene: TRBV2
j_gene: TRBJ1-2
CDR3nt: TGTGCCAGCAGTGAAGCGGGGACAGCTAACTATGGCTACACCTTC
CDR3aa: CASSEAGTANYGYTF

d_gene: -
abundance: few
v_gene: TRBV5-1
j_gene: TRBJ2-2
CDR3nt: TGCGCCAGCACCCTCAGGGGCGCCGGGGAGCTGTTTTTT
CDR3aa: CASTLRGAGELFF

d_gene: -
abundance: -
v_gene: TRBV6-6
j_gene: TRBJ2-6
CDR3nt: TGTGCCAGCAGTTACTTCGGGCGCTCTGGGGCCAACGTCCTGACTTTC
CDR3aa: CASSYFGRSGANVLTF

d_gene: TRBD1
abundance: -
v_gene: TRBV5-1
j_gene: TRBJ1-2
CDR3nt: TGCGCCAGCAGCCCGAGGGGGCAGGGGTATGGCTACACCTTC
CDR3aa: CASSPRGQGYGYTF

d_gene: -
abundance: -
v_gene: TRBV2
j_gene: TRBJ2-5
CDR3nt: TGTGCCAGCAGTGATGGGGGCGGGGAGACCCAGTACTTC
CDR3aa: CASSDGGGETQYF

d_gene: TRBD1
abundance: -
v_gene: TRBV6-1
j_gene: TRBJ1-6
CDR3nt: TGTGCCGCTGCTCAGGGGGCGCGAGGCTCACCCCTCCACTTT
CDR3aa: CAAAQGARGSPLHF

d_gene: -
abundance: -
v_gene: TRBV7-2
j_gene: TRBJ2-7
CDR3nt: TGTGCCAGCAGCTTATATTGGGAGCTCGGCGAGCAGTACTTC
CDR3aa: CASSLYWELGEQYF

d_gene: -
abundance: -
v_gene: TRBV28
j_gene: TRBJ1-3
CDR3nt: TGTGCCAGCAGCCGGGTGCCGGGGCTCTCTGGAAACACCATATATTTT
CDR3aa: CASSRVPGLSGNTIYF

d_gene: -
abundance: -
v_gene: TRBV11-3
j_gene: TRBJ2-2
CDR3nt: TGTGCCAGCAGCTTAGGGCCGAACACCGGGGAGCTGTTTTTT
CDR3aa: CASSLGPNTGELFF

d_gene: -
abundance: -
v_gene: TRBV28
j_gene: TRBJ1-1
CDR3nt: TGTGCCAGCAGGATGAACGCTGAAGCTTTCTTT
CDR3aa: CASRMNAEAFF

d_gene: -
abundance: -
v_gene: TRBV6-1
j_gene: TRBJ2-7
CDR3nt: TGTGCCAGCAGTGAAGTGAAAGTTTCCTACGAGCAGTACTTC
CDR3aa: CASSEVKVSYEQYF

d_gene: TRBD2
abundance: -
v_gene: TRBV7-2
j_gene: TRBJ2-4
CDR3nt: TGTGCCAGCAGCTTAAATCCAGCGGGGAAAAACATTCAGTACTTC
CDR3aa: CASSLNPAGKNIQYF

d_gene: -
abundance: -
v_gene: TRBV7-7
j_gene: TRBJ2-5
CDR3nt: TGTGCCAGCAGCTTAGAGCTAAGGGAGACCCAGTACTTC
CDR3aa: CASSLELRETQYF

d_gene: -
abundance: -
v_gene: TRBV7-9
j_gene: TRBJ2-7
CDR3nt: TGTGCCAGCAGCTTAGTCAGGTTAAACGAGCAGTACTTC
CDR3aa: CASSLVRLNEQYF

d_gene: -
abundance: -
v_gene: TRBV6-5
j_gene: TRBJ1-2
CDR3nt: TGTGCCAGCAGTCCACCGACAGGAGGGAGGGACACCTTC
CDR3aa: CASSPPTGGRDTF

d_gene: TRBD2
abundance: -
v_gene: TRBV19
j_gene: TRBJ2-6
CDR3nt: TGTGCCAGTAGTCATTGGTCGGGAGGCTCTGGGGCCAACGTCCTGACTTTC
CDR3aa: CASSHWSGGSGANVLTF

d_gene: TRBD1
abundance: -
v_gene: TRBV2
j_gene: TRBJ1-3
CDR3nt: TGTGGCTACAGGGGGACCTCTGGAAACACCATATATTTT
CDR3aa: CGYRGTSGNTIYF

d_gene: -
abundance: -
v_gene: TRBV28
j_gene: TRBJ1-1
CDR3nt: TGTGCCAGCAGTTTGGACCCTAAGTCAGCTTTCTTT
CDR3aa: CASSLDPKSAFF

d_gene: -
abundance: -
v_gene: TRBV27
j_gene: TRBJ2-1
CDR3nt: TGTGCCAGCAGTTTGTACGGAGACTCCTACAATGAGCAGTTCTTC
CDR3aa: CASSLYGDSYNEQFF

d_gene: TRBD2
abundance: -
v_gene: TRBV9
j_gene: TRBJ2-2
CDR3nt: TGTGCCAGCAGCCCTCGACTAGCGGGGGAGGGCACCGGGGAGCTGTTTTTT
CDR3aa: CASSPRLAGEGTGELFF

d_gene: -
abundance: -
v_gene: TRBV7-2
j_gene: TRBJ2-1
CDR3nt: TGTGCCAGCAGCTTAGAGGGTTGGGCGGGGCCAGGCAATGAGCAGTTCTTC
CDR3aa: CASSLEGWAGPGNEQFF

d_gene: TRBD1
abundance: -
v_gene: TRBV12-5
j_gene: TRBJ1-2
CDR3nt: TGTGCTAGTGGCTTTCAGGGGGGAAACTATGGCTACACCTTC
CDR3aa: CASGFQGGNYGYTF

d_gene: TRBD2
abundance: -
v_gene: TRBV25-1
j_gene: TRBJ2-7
CDR3nt: TGTGCCAGCAGATTGGGGGGGGGCTACGAGCAGTACTTC
CDR3aa: CASRLGGGYEQYF

d_gene: -
abundance: -
v_gene: TRBV2
j_gene: TRBJ2-3
CDR3nt: TGTGCCAGCAGGGGATGGACAGATACGCAGTATTTT
CDR3aa: CASRGWTDTQYF

d_gene: -
abundance: -
v_gene: TRBV9
j_gene: TRBJ2-4
CDR3nt: TGTGCCAGCAGCCCTCTCGACTGGACAATGCTAGCCAAAAACATTCAGTACTTC
CDR3aa: CASSPLDWTMLAKNIQYF

d_gene: TRBD1
abundance: -
v_gene: TRBV2
j_gene: TRBJ2-1
CDR3nt: TGTGCCAGCAGACCGACAGGGGGGAATGAGCAGTTCTTC
CDR3aa: CASRPTGGNEQFF

d_gene: -
abundance: -
v_gene: TRBV10-2
j_gene: TRBJ1-2
CDR3nt: TGCGCCAGCAGTCAAGGCAGGGGTCCCTATGGCTACACCTTC
CDR3aa: CASSQGRGPYGYTF

d_gene: -
abundance: -
v_gene: TRBV4-1
j_gene: TRBJ1-4
CDR3nt: TGCGCCAGCAGCCAATTATCTGGGGCGAGGCTTAATGAAAAACTGTTTTTT
CDR3aa: CASSQLSGARLNEKLFF

d_gene: TRBD2
abundance: -
v_gene: TRBV29-1
j_gene: TRBJ2-1
CDR3nt: TGCAGCGTGGGGAGCGGGAGAACCTACAATGAGCAGTTCTTC
CDR3aa: CSVGSGRTYNEQFF

d_gene: -
abundance: -
v_gene: TRBV14
j_gene: TRBJ2-5
CDR3nt: TGTGCCAGCAGCCAAGTAGGGAGGAGGGAGACCCAGTACTTC
CDR3aa: CASSQVGRRETQYF

d_gene: -
abundance: -
v_gene: TRBV2
j_gene: TRBJ2-2
CDR3nt: TGTGCCAGCAGGGGGTTAGCGCCCACCGGGGAGCTGTTTTTT
CDR3aa: CASRGLAPTGELFF

d_gene: -
abundance: once
v_gene: TRBV6-5
j_gene: TRBJ1-5
CDR3nt: TGTGCCAGCGAGGTCGAAAGGGAGAATCAGCCCCAGCATTTT
CDR3aa: CASEVERENQPQHF

d_gene: -
abundance: -
v_gene: TRBV28
j_gene: TRBJ2-2
CDR3nt: TGTGCCAGCAAGGGCGGGGCGCGGGGCACCGGGGAGCTGTTTTTT
CDR3aa: CASKGGARGTGELFF

d_gene: -
abundance: -
v_gene: TRBV6-1
j_gene: TRBJ2-3
CDR3nt: TGTGCCAGCAGTGGGACAGCCAGCACAGATACGCAGTATTTT
CDR3aa: CASSGTASTDTQYF

d_gene: -
abundance: -
v_gene: TRBV5-6
j_gene: TRBJ1-1
CDR3nt: TGTGCCAGCAGCTTGGGGACATCCGATACAAAAGCTTTCTTT
CDR3aa: CASSLGTSDTKAFF

d_gene: TRBD1
abundance: -
v_gene: TRBV6-5
j_gene: TRBJ1-3
CDR3nt: TGTGCCAGCAGTTTCGCTGGGACAGGGCCTGGAAACACCATATATTTT
CDR3aa: CASSFAGTGPGNTIYF

d_gene: TRBD1
abundance: -
v_gene: TRBV10-3
j_gene: TRBJ1-6
CDR3nt: TGTGCCATCAGCGTGGCGGGACAGAGCTCCTATAATTCACCCCTCCACTTT
CDR3aa: CAISVAGQSSYNSPLHF

d_gene: -
abundance: few
v_gene: TRBV11-1
j_gene: TRBJ1-2
CDR3nt: TGTGCCAGCAGCTTAGGATTGCTTACCCCACACCTTTTATATGGCTACACCTTC
CDR3aa: CASSLGLLTPHLLYGYTF

d_gene: TRBD1
abundance: -
v_gene: TRBV30
j_gene: TRBJ1-3
CDR3nt: TGTGCCTGGAGTGTACAGGGGGCGCTTCCTGGAAACACCATATATTTT
CDR3aa: CAWSVQGALPGNTIYF

d_gene: -
abundance: -
v_gene: TRBV5-5
j_gene: TRBJ2-2
CDR3nt: TGTGCCAGCAGCCCCTACAGCCAACCGAACACCGGGGAGCTGTTTTTT
CDR3aa: CASSPYSQPNTGELFF